This T cell receptor (beta chain) emerged from a study of long-term antiretroviral therapy in people with HIV. The assay, immunoSEQ v3.0, was run at survey level. Profiling relied on immunoSEQ multiplex PCR, and the TCRdb table lists in-frame clones only, not all of them. This sample has 9,500 to 15,000 clones; about three quarters occur once, and the top ten carry 10% to 15%. Study outcomes and limitations: Versus controls, repertoires in people with HIV had narrower CDR3 length ranges. Diversity measured after ART increased yet remained under transplant donor controls. Records did not include ART adherence, viral resistance or therapy changes.

About this clone itself: The antigen remains undetermined.

CDR3 length: 15 amino acids. V was cut by 1 base and J by 9 bases, with 19 bases left in between. Germline CDR1 and CDR2: MGHRA and YSYEKL. Sample: unsorted PBMCs, taken less than 3.2 years before starting antiretroviral therapy. The clonotype comes from a middle-aged man with HIV. The V call is TRBV4-1, the J call TRBJ2-7; either TRBD1 or TRBD2 may supply D (5 bases each). CDR3 region: CASSQVRDGDQGQYF. The CDR3 DNA is TGCGCCAGCAGCCAAGTCCGGGACGGGGACCAAGGGCAGTACTTC.